This T cell receptor beta chain originates from a study of blood T cell repertoires in COVID-19. Study-level background: Specimens from acute and convalescent COVID-19 originated in the United States, Italy and Spain.

Repertoires were generated with immunoSEQ multiplex PCR, while TCRdb's copy carries only in-frame clones and drops some. The table lists roughly 250,000 clones, over 70% of them singletons, with roughly 3% in the top ten. Losses at the gene ends were 5 bases for V and 11 bases for J; bases not matched to a gene: 7. Looked up from germline, CDR1 is SGHNT and CDR2 is YENEEA. The CDR3 has 12 amino acids. The sequence was collected from a woman in her thirties or forties who had been exposed to COVID-19. The chain couples TRBV11-3 to TRBJ2-3, with 7 bases fitting TRBD2. Sequencing used PBMCs or T cells enriched from blood (not recorded which). The DNA of the CDR3 is TGTGCCAGCAGCCGCACTAGCGTCATGCAGTATTTT. Its protein is CASSRTSVMQYF. Complete variable domain (other parts from reference TRBV11-3 and TRBJ2-3): EAGVVQSPRYKIIEKKQPVAFWCNPISGHNTLYWYLQNLGQGPELLIRYENEEAVDDSQLPKDRFSAERLKGVDSTLKIQPAELGDSAVYLCASSRTSVMQYFGPGTRLTVL.